The 15 T cell receptor beta chains presented below share a single source sample, sequenced in a study of blood T cell repertoires in COVID-19. Here immunoSEQ multiplex PCR was the method, and the copy in TCRdb shows in-frame clones only, minus some. In the table there are approximately 38,000 clones, roughly 94% of which are singletons. The sample consisted of peripheral blood. These receptors all stem from a human donor with active COVID-19. The donor label of this sample is uncertain.

This chain joins TRBV2 and TRBJ1-1; TRBD1 agrees at 9 bases. The CDR3 covers 14 residues. CDR1 and CDR2 from the germline V gene are SNHLY and FYNNEI. V shed 6 bases, J shed 5 bases, and the junction held 7 bases outside the gene matches. The CDR3 reads CASRTRDRATEAFF. In DNA form, the CDR3 reads TGTGCCAGCAGAACCCGGGACAGGGCTACTGAAGCTTTCTTT. The full variable domain, completed using reference TRBV2 and TRBJ1-1, is EPEVTQTPSHQVTQMGQEVILRCVPISNHLYFYWYRQILGQKVEFLVSFYNNEISEKSEIFDDQFSVERPDGSNFTLKIRSTKLEDSAMYFCASRTRDRATEAFFGQGTRLTVV.

This chain links TRBV6-1 with TRBJ2-5; D not resolved. V lost 6 bases, J lost 4 bases, and 6 bases lay in between. The CDR3 sequence is 11 residues long. Per the germline V gene, CDR1 is MNHNS and CDR2 is SASEGT. DNA of the CDR3: TGTGCCAGCAGCCGAGGAGAGACCCAGTACTTC. It codes for CASSRGETQYF.

V gene TRBV11-3 combines with J gene TRBJ2-5, with 8 nucleotides matching TRBD1. Germline loops: CDR1 SGHNT, CDR2 YENEEA. The CDR3 has 16 residues. V was clipped by 0 bases and J by 9 bases; unmatched bases: 12. This chain's CDR3 is CASSLDWGPGGRPQYF. CDR3 DNA sequence: TGTGCCAGCAGCTTAGATTGGGGCCCAGGGGGCAGGCCCCAGTACTTC.

The V and J genes are TRBV5-1 and TRBJ1-4; 7 positions agree with TRBD1. The CDR3 is made up of 15 amino acids. Germline trimming cut 4 bases from V and 6 bases from J; bases unmatched to any gene: 9. CDR1 is SGHRS and CDR2 is YFSETQ in the germline V gene. CDR3 in DNA: TGCGCCAGCAGCCTCCTGACAGGGATGGATGAAAAACTGTTTTTT. This codes for CASSLLTGMDEKLFF.

The chain recombines TRBV9 with TRBJ2-2; possibly TRBD1 for D (6 bases). The germline V and J ends were trimmed by 1 base and 8 bases, with 12 bases remaining between them. Germline V gives CDR1 SGDLS, CDR2 YYNGEE. The CDR3 extends over 14 amino acids. The CDR3 sequence is CASSVLQGFGELFF. The DNA of the CDR3 is TGTGCCAGCAGCGTACTACAGGGATTTGGGGAGCTGTTTTTT.

The chain has TRBV19 and TRBJ1-4; TRBD1 aligns across 9 bases. The length of the CDR3 is 16 residues. The V gene's germline CDR1 is LNHDA and CDR2 SQIVND (reference sequence). The V gene end was trimmed by 3 bases and the J gene end by 0 bases; junction bases not matched to a gene: 2. The CDR3 DNA sequence: TGTGCCAGTAGTATGGGGACAGGGCCAACTAATGAAAAACTGTTTTTT. This gives the protein CASSMGTGPTNEKLFF.

The chain couples TRBV7-6 to TRBJ1-5, with no clear D. Germline V CDR1 and CDR2: SGHVS, FNYEAQ. The CDR3 has 13 amino acids. Trimming shortened V by 4 bases and J by 3 bases, and 7 bases separated the two germline ends. The DNA for the CDR3 is TGTGCCAGCAGCTATAGAGCCAATCAGCCCCAGCATTTT. This sequence encodes CASSYRANQPQHF. Drawing the rest from reference TRBV7-6 and TRBJ1-5, the complete variable domain is GAGVSQSPRYKVTKRGQDVALRCDPISGHVSLYWYRQALGQGPEFLTYFNYEAQQDKSGLPNDRFSAERPEGSISTLTIQRTEQRDSAMYRCASSYRANQPQHFGDGTRLSIL.

This clone was counted a few times. This sequence joins TRBV19 and TRBJ1-2; possible D gene TRBD1, 6 bases. The CDR3 consists of 11 residues. In germline, CDR1 is LNHDA, CDR2 SQIVND (reference sequence). Trimming cost V 9 bases and J 5 bases, with 10 bases left between them. CDR3 bases: TGTGCCAGCAGGACAGTTTATGGCTACACCTTC. This translates into CASRTVYGYTF.

The genes are TRBV21-1 and TRBJ1-2. TRBV21-1 represents a pseudogene. This CDR3 contains 14 residues. The CDR3, as DNA: TGTGCCAGCCTGGAGTCAGCCTCCCCCTATGGCTACACCTTC. Protein sequence: CASLESASPYGYTF.

The CDR3 here is CASSSRRTDSTDTQYF. The CDR3 region has the DNA TGTGCCAGCAGCTCAAGGCGCACAGATAGCACAGATACGCAGTATTTT. This sequence joins TRBV11-2 and TRBJ2-3; D is unresolved. CDR1 and CDR2 (germline): SGHAT, FQNNGV. The CDR3 is 16 residues long. Trimming stripped 4 bases from V and 0 bases from J, with 14 bases between.

The V and J genes are TRBV6-5 and TRBJ2-7; D gene ambiguous. The V gene lost 7 bases and the J gene lost 3 bases, with 10 bases spanning the gap. This CDR3 contains 12 residues. Germline CDR1 is MNHEY and CDR2 is SVGAGI. Here the CDR3 reads CASNVYFYEQYF. CDR3 nucleotide sequence: TGTGCCAGCAATGTGTACTTCTACGAGCAGTACTTC.

The gene calls are TRBV7-9 and TRBJ2-3; TRBD1 matches 9 bases. J gave up 3 bases and V 2 bases, and 9 bases lay outside the gene matches. The CDR3 has 17 amino acids. Germline CDR1 reads SEHNR; CDR2 reads FQNEAQ (reference sequence). CDR3 in amino acids: CASSLYSRGQGTDTQYF. The DNA of the CDR3 is TGTGCCAGCAGCTTATACTCTAGGGGACAGGGTACAGATACGCAGTATTTT.

V gene TRBV19 combines with J gene TRBJ2-3; tentatively, D is TRBD2 (7 bases). This CDR3 is built from 14 residues. Germline V gene sequence: CDR1 LNHDA, CDR2 SQIVND (reference sequence). The V and J ends lost 9 bases and 5 bases respectively, with 18 bases between them. The CDR3, as DNA: TGTGCCAGCCAACAGGGCGGGGGAGTAGATACGCAGTATTTT. Translated, it gives CASQQGGGVDTQYF.

V and J are TRBV6-5 and TRBJ1-6; D uncertain. The CDR3 has 14 residues. The germline V and J ends were trimmed by 4 bases and 7 bases, with 11 bases remaining between them. Germline CDR1 is MNHEY and CDR2 is SVGAGI. The CDR3 nucleotides are TGTGCCAGCAGTTCAATTAGTTACAATTCACCCCTCCACTTT. Protein product: CASSSISYNSPLHF.

The chain has TRBV11-2 and TRBJ2-1, with D possibly matching TRBD2 (5 bases). The ends were cut back, 2 bases at V and 6 bases at J, with 14 bases in the middle. The CDR3 extends over 15 amino acids. Germline values: CDR1 SGHAT, CDR2 FQNNGV. CDR3 DNA sequence: TGTGCCAGCAGCTTACGGGGAAGTCGGGGCAATGAGCAGTTCTTC. It codes for CASSLRGSRGNEQFF.